This T cell receptor (beta chain) originates from a study of CXCR3-negative and CXCR3-positive naive CD8 T cells. 5' RACE that incorporated UMI labels was used to prepare the TRB cDNA libraries. TCRdb re-called the 5' RACE reads; one entry per CDR3 protein, DNA not given. This sample's table has around 88,000 distinct CDR3 sequences. Study-wide results and limits: CXCR3-positive naive cells had TRB CDR3s that were more hydrophobic than CXCR3-negative naive cells had.

Looked up from germline, CDR1 is MNHEY and CDR2 is SMNVEV (reference sequence). The CDR3 has 17 amino acids. Note on this clonotype: Its specificity is unknown.

The chain combines TRBV27 with TRBJ2-7; the TRBD1 assignment by TCRdb is unverifiable without DNA. This receptor was taken from a human donor in good health. Some clones in this sample may be carry-over from other donors' samples. Sequenced material: naive CXCR3+ CD8+ T cells from blood. Subset denoted: CD45RO-CCR7+CD27+CD95- naive CD8+ T cells expressing CXCR3 (TNR3+). The CDR3 sequence is CASSLLRTGGVIREQYF.